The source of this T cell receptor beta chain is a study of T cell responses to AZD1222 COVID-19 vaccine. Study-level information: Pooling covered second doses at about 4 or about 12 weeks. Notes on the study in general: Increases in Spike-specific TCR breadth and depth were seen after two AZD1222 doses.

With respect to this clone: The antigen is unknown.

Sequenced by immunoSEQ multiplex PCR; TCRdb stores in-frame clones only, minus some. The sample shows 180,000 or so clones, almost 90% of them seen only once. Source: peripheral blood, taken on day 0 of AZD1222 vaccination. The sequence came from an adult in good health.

CDR3 bases: TGTGCCAGCAGCAGGAGGGGACAGGGTTTCGATACGCAGTATTTT. This gives the protein CASSRRGQGFDTQYF. V and J are TRBV5-8 and TRBJ2-3; 9 nucleotides match TRBD1. CDR3 size: 15 residues. The junction had 9 bases not matched to a gene; V was cut back by 4 bases and J by 6 bases. Looked up from germline, CDR1 is SGHTS and CDR2 is YDEGEE. The full variable domain, in which reference TRBV5-8 and TRBJ2-3 provide the parts outside the CDR3, is EAGVTQSPTHLIKTRGQQATLRCSPISGHTSVYWYQQALGLGLQFLLWYDEGEERNRGNFPPRFSGRQFPNYSSELNVNALELEDSALYLCASSRRGQGFDTQYFGPGTRLTVL.